This TCR beta chain was retrieved from a study of cytomegalovirus exposure and HLA in healthy donors. The study's findings and limits: A further, later analysis showed that HLA-associated TCR beta chains (compared with equally common others) were more clonally expanded. In vitro, a few CMV-associated chains proved specific for CMV antigens. Sequencing depth across donors, presence/absence analyses assumed, was roughly uniform.

This clone was seen just once. Its cognate antigen is unknown. Germline CDR1 MNHNS, CDR2 SASEGT. The CDR3 sequence is 14 residues long. Losses at the gene ends were 4 bases for V and 3 bases for J; bases not matched to a gene: 5. In the PCR, 60 Vbeta and 13 Jbeta primers were used. The data were produced by immunoSEQ multiplex PCR, yet TCRdb's version contains in-frame clones alone and is incomplete. This table holds 120,000 to 150,000 clones, around 79% found once. Sequences were obtained from PBMCs. This chain joins TRBV6-1 and TRBJ1-1, with 7 bases fitting TRBD1. The receptor was isolated from a female donor in good health and CMV-seronegative. The CDR3 nucleotides are TGTGCCAGCAGTGGACAGGGTTTCCACACTGAAGCTTTCTTT. This codes for CASSGQGFHTEAFF.